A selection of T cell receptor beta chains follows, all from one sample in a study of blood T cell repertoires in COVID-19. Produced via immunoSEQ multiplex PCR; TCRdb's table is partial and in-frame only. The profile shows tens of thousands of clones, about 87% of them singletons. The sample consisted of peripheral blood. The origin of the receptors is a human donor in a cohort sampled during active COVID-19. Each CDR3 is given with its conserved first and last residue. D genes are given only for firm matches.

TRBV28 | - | CASSDGTLYEQYF
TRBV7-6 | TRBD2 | CASSQWEGSSSYNEQFF
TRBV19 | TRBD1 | CASSLRQGDLVGYTF
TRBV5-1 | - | CASSLRTNSYNEQFF
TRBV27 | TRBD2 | CATERGSGGVYEQYF
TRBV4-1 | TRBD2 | CASSQAPLAGPDTQYF
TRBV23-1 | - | CASSILTVEAFF
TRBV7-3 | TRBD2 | CASSFNRAGDNEQFF
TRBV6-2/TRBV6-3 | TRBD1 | CASSYNGQAYNEQFF
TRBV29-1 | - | CSVVSRGMNEQFF
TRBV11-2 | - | CASSPLSTGELFF
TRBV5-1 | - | CASSLARYSLGEAFF
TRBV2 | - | CASSPSGGDYGYTF
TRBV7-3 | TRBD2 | CASSQAGGSTDTQYF
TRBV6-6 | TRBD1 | CASSRQGQNYGYTF
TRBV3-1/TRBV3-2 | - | CASSRIGLQRGTEAFF
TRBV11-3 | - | CASSLERATSNQPQHF
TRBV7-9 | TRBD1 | CASSLGQGVIGYTF